The text below deals with one T cell receptor (beta chain). Clones were sequenced by immunoSEQ multiplex PCR, and TCRdb holds only the in-frame ones, with some missing. In the table there are tens of thousands of clones, just over 65% of which are singletons. V trimming: 4 bases; J trimming: 4 bases; junction bases outside the gene matches: 4. Germline CDR1 and CDR2: SGHVS and FNYEAQ. The CDR3 spans 16 residues. These data belong to a study of PD-1 blockade in classical Hodgkin lymphoma. The sample's time point: cycle 4 day 1 (C4D1), after 6 weeks of nivolumab. Every patient had relapsed following autologous stem cell transplantation, and cohorts differed in brentuximab vedotin exposure.

This sequence originates from a human donor with classical Hodgkin lymphoma. The starting material was peripheral blood mononuclear cells (PBMCs), obtained before the fourth cycle of nivolumab. This sequence joins TRBV7-6 and TRBJ2-3; 14 positions agree with TRBD2. CDR3 bases: TGTGCCAGCAGCTCCCAGGGACTAGCGGGAGCAGATACGCAGTATTTT. Its translation is CASSSQGLAGADTQYF.